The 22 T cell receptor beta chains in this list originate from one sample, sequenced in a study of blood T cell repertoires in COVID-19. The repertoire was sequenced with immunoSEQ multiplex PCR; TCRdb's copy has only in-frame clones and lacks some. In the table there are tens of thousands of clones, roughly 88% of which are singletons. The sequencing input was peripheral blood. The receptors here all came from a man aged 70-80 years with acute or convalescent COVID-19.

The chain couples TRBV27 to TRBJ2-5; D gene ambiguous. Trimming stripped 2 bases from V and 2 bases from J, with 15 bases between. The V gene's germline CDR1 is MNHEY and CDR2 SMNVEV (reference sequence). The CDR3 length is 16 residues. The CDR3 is CASSLNSRIGQETQYF. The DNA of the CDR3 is TGTGCCAGCAGTTTAAATTCCCGAATCGGGCAAGAGACCCAGTACTTC.

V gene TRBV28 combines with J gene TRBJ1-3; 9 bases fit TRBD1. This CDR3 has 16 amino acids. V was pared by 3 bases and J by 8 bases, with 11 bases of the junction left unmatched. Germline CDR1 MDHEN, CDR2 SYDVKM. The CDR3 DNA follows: TGTGCCAGCAGTTTGGAACAGGGGGCCGGACTGGACACCATATATTTT. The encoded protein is CASSLEQGAGLDTIYF. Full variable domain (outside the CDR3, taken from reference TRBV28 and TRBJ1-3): DVKVTQSSRYLVKRTGEKVFLECVQDMDHENMFWYRQDPGLGLRLIYFSYDVKMKEKGDIPEGYSVSREKKERFSLILESASTNQTSMYLCASSLEQGAGLDTIYFGEGSWLTVV.

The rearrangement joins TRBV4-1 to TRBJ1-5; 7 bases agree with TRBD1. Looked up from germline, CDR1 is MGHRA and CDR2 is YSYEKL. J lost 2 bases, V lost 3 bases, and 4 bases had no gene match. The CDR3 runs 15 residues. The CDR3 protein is CASSQDDRGNQPQHF. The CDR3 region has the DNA TGCGCCAGCAGCCAGGACGACAGGGGCAATCAGCCCCAGCATTTT.

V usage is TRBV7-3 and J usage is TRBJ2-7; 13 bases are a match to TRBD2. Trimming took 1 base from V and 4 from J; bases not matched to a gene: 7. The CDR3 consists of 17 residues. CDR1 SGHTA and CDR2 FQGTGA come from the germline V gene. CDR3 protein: CASSLRTSGRVGYEQYF. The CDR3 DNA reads TGTGCCAGCAGCTTAAGGACTAGCGGGAGAGTTGGATACGAGCAGTACTTC.

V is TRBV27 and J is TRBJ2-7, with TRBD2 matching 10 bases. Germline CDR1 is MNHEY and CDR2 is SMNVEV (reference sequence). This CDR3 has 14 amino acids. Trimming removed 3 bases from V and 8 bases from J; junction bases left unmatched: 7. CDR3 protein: CASSLLAGDGKQYF. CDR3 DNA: TGTGCCAGCAGTTTGCTAGCGGGAGATGGGAAGCAGTACTTC.

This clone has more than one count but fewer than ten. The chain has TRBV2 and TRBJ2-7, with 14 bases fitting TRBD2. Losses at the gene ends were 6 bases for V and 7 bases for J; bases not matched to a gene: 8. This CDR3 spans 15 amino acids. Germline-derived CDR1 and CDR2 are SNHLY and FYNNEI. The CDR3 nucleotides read TGTGCCAGCAGCGAGGGACTAGCGGGAGTAGCTGAGCAGTACTTC. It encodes CASSEGLAGVAEQYF.

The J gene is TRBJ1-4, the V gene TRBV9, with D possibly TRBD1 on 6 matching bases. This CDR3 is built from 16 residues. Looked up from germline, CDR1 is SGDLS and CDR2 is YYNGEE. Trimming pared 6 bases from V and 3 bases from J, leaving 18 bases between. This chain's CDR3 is CASTRGPRESNEKLFF. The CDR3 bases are TGTGCCAGCACCAGGGGTCCCAGGGAATCTAATGAAAAACTGTTTTTT.

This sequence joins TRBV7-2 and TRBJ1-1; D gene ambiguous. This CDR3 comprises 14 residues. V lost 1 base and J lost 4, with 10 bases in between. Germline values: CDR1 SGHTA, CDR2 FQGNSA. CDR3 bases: TGTGCCAGCAGCTTAGGAGGGTCCGTCACTGAAGCTTTCTTT. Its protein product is CASSLGGSVTEAFF.

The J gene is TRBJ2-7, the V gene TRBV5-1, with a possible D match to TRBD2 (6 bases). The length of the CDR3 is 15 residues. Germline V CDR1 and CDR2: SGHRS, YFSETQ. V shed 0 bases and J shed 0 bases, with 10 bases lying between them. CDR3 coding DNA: TGCGCCAGCAGCTTGGGACACGGGAGCTCCTACGAGCAGTACTTC. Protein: CASSLGHGSSYEQYF.

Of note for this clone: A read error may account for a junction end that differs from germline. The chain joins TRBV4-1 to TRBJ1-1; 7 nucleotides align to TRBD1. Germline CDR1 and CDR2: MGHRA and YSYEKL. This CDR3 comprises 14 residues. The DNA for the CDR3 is TGCGCCAGCAGCCAAGTCAGGGGGAACACCGAAGCTTTCTTT. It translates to CASSQVRGNTEAFF.

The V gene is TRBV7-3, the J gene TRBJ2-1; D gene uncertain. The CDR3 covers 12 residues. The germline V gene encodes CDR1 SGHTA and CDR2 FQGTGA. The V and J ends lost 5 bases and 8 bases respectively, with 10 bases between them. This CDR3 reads CASSPGPDEQFF. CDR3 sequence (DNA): TGTGCCAGCAGCCCGGGTCCCGATGAGCAGTTCTTC. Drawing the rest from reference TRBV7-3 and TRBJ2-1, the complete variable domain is GAGVSQTPSNKVTEKGKYVELRCDPISGHTALYWYRQSLGQGPEFLIYFQGTGAADDSGLPNDRFFAVRPEGSVSTLKIQRTERGDSAVYLCASSPGPDEQFFGPGTRLTVL.

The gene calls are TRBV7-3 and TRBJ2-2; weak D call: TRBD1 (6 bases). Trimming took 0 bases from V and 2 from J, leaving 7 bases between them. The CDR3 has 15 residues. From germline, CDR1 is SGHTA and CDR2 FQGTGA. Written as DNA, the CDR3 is TGTGCCAGCAGCTTAACGGGGACAAACACCGGGGAGCTGTTTTTT. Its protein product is CASSLTGTNTGELFF.

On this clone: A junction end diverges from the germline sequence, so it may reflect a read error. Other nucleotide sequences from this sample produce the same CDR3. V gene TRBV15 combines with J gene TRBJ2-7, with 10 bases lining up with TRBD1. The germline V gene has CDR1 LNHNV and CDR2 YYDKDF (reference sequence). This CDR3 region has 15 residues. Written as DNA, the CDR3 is TGTGCCACTAGCAGAGACGGACAGGGGGCCTACGAGCAGTACTTC. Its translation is CATSRDGQGAYEQYF.

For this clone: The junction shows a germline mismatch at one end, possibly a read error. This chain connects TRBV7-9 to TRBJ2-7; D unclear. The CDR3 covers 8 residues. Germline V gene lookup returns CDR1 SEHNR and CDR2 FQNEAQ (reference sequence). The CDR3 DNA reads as TGTGCCAGCAGCTTAGATAGCTTC. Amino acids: CASSLDSF.

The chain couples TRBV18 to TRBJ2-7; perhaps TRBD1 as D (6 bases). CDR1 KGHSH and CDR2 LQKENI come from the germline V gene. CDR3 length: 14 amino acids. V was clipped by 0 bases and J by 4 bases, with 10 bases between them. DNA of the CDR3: TGTGCCAGCTCACCACCCAGCAGGGGTTACGAGCAGTACTTC. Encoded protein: CASSPPSRGYEQYF.

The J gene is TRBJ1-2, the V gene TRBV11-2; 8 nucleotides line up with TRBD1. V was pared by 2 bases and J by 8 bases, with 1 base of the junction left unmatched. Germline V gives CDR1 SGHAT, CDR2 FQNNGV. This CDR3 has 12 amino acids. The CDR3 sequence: CASSLQGAGYTF. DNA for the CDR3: TGTGCCAGCAGCTTACAGGGGGCAGGCTACACCTTC.

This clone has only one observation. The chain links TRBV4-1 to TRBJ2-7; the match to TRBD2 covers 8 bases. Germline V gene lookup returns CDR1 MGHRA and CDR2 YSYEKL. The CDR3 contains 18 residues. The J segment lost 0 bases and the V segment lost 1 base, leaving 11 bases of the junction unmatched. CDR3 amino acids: CASSQGSSSSGVSYEQYF. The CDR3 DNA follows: TGCGCCAGCAGCCAAGGGAGCTCAAGTAGCGGGGTCTCCTACGAGCAGTACTTC.

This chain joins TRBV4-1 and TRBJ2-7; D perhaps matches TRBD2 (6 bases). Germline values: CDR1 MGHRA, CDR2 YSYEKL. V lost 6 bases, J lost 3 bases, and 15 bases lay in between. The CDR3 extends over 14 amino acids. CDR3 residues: CASRPSGLSYEQYF. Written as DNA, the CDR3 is TGCGCCAGCAGACCTTCGGGACTGAGCTACGAGCAGTACTTC.

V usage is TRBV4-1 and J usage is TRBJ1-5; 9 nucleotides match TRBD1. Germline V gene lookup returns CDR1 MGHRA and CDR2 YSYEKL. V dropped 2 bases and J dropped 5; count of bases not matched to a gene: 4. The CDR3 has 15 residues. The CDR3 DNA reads TGCGCCAGCAGCCAACCGGACAGGGGATATCAGCCCCAGCATTTT. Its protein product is CASSQPDRGYQPQHF.

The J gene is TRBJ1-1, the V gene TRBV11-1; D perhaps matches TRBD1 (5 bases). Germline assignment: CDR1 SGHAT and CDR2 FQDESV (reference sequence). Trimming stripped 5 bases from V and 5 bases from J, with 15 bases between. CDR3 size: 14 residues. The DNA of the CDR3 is TGTGCCAGCAGCCGGGGGTGGGGTGAGACTGAAGCTTTCTTT. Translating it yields CASSRGWGETEAFF.

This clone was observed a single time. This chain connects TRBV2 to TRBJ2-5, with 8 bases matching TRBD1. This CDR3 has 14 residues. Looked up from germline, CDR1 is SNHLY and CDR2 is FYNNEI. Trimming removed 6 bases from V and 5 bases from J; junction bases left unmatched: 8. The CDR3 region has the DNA TGTGCCAGCAGGAAGGACAGGGCGACGGAGACCCAGTACTTC. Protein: CASRKDRATETQYF.

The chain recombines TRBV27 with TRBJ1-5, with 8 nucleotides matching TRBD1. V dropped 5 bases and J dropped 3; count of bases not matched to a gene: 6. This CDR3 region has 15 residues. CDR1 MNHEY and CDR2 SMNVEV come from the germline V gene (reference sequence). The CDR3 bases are TGTGCCAGCAGTCAGGACAGGGACCTCAATCAGCCCCAGCATTTT. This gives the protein CASSQDRDLNQPQHF.